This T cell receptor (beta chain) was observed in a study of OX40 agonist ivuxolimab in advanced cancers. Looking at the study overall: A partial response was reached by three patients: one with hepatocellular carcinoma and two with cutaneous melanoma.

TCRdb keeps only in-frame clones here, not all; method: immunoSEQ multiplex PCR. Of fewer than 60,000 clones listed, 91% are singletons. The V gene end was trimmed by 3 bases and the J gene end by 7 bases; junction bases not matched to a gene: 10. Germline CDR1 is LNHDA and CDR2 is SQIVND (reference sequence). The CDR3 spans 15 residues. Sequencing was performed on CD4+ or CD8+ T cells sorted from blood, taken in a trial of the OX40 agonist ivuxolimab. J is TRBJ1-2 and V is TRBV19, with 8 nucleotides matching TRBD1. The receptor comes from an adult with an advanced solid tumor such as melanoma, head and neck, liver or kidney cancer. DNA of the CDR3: TGTGCCAGTAGTATTCCCGGGACAGGCCCGGGTGGCTACACCTTC. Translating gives CASSIPGTGPGGYTF. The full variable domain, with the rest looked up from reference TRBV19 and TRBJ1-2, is DGGITQSPKYLFRKEGQNVTLSCEQNLNHDAMYWYRQDPGQGLRLIYYSQIVNDFQKGDIAEGYSVSREKKESFPLTVTSAQKNPTAFYLCASSIPGTGPGGYTFGSGTRLTVV.